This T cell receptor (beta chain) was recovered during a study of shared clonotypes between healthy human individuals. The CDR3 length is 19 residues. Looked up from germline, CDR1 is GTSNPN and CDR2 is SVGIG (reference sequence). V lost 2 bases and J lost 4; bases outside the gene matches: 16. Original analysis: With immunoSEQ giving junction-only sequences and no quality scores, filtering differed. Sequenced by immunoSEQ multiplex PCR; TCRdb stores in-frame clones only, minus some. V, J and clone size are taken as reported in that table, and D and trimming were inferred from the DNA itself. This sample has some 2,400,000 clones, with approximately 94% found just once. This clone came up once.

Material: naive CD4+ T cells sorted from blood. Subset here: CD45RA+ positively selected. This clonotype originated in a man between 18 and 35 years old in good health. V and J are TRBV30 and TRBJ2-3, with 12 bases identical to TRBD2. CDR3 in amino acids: CAWSTSLPSGRAGSDTQYF. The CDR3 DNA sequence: TGTGCCTGGAGTACCTCCCTCCCTAGCGGGAGGGCCGGGTCAGATACGCAGTATTTT. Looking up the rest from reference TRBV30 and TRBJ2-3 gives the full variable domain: SQTIHQWPATLVQPVGSPLSLECTVEGTSNPNLYWYRQAAGRGLQLLFYSVGIGQISSEVPQNLSASRPQDRQFILSSKKLLLSDSGFYLCAWSTSLPSGRAGSDTQYFGPGTRLTVL.